This TCR beta chain emerged from a study of blood T cell repertoires in COVID-19. Study-level background: Researchers got acute and convalescent COVID-19 samples from the United States, Italy and Spain. The analysed material was cDNA or gDNA that came from T cells, B-cell-depleted T cells, or PBMCs.

Participants had their cohort set by participant-reported clinical history. Per the germline V gene, CDR1 is LGHDT and CDR2 is YNNKEL (reference sequence). The germline V and J ends were trimmed by 5 bases and 1 base, with 32 bases remaining between them. The CDR3 totals 21 residues. How the authors handled the data: Amplification from reference gene primers served as the basis for estimated nucleated cell counts. Sequencing was performed with immunoSEQ multiplex PCR; in TCRdb, only in-frame clones are kept and a portion is missing. Clone size and V and J calls were adopted from that table, with D and trimming inferred from the DNA. This sample yields 200,000 to 250,000 clones, of which approximately 90% are seen a single time; just over 2.5% belongs to the top ten.

The receptor comes from a woman aged 25 to 39 with acute COVID-19. Sequences were obtained from PBMCs or T cells enriched from blood (not recorded which). This chain joins TRBV3-1 (or the pseudogene TRBV3-2) and TRBJ2-5; D is possibly TRBD2 (6 bases). CDR3 nucleotide sequence: TGTGCCAGCAGCTCCACAACCAGGTACCCCTTAGGTGGGGGACTCCAAGAGACCCAGTACTTC. Translated, it gives CASSSTTRYPLGGGLQETQYF.